This T cell receptor beta chain was sequenced in a study of shared clonotypes between healthy human individuals. Generated by immunoSEQ multiplex PCR, the TCRdb table keeps only in-frame clones and is missing some. The data contain some 1.5 million clones, 95% to 97% of them singletons. This CDR3 region has 15 residues. Trimming cost V 6 bases and J 4 bases; bases outside gene matches: 10. The germline V gene encodes CDR1 MNHEY and CDR2 SVGAGI. This clonotype was obtained from a man younger than 45 in good health. The sample consisted of naive CD4+ T cells sorted from blood. Regarding subset: CD45RA+ positively selected. The chain uses TRBV6-5 and TRBJ2-5; 8 bases match TRBD2. For the CDR3, the DNA is TGTGCCAGCAGCGCGGCGGGAGGAGGGTCAGAGACCCAGTACTTC. As protein: CASSAAGGGSETQYF.